A single sample gave rise to the 20 T cell receptor beta chains below, sequenced in a study of cytomegalovirus exposure and HLA in healthy donors. With 60 Vbeta and 13 Jbeta primers, the PCR was carried out. Some clones are missing from TCRdb's copy, which holds only in-frame ones; the method was immunoSEQ multiplex PCR. The data hold roughly 200,000 clones, with about 77% observed a single time. Sample: PBMCs. These receptors were taken from a woman aged 25 to 45 in good health and CMV-seropositive.

The chain joins TRBV6-6 to TRBJ2-2; 9 nucleotides agree with TRBD1. Germline assignment: CDR1 MNHNY and CDR2 SVGAGI (reference sequence). Germline trimming cut 5 bases from V and 1 base from J; bases unmatched to any gene: 5. The CDR3 consists of 16 residues. The CDR3 region is CASSLTGGGNTGELFF. CDR3 nucleotide sequence: TGTGCCAGCAGTCTAACAGGGGGCGGGAACACCGGGGAGCTGTTTTTT.

This CDR3 is CASSEGGERSYEQYF. The CDR3 DNA reads as TGTGCCAGCAGTGAAGGGGGGGAGAGGTCCTACGAGCAGTACTTC. The chain is built from TRBV2 and TRBJ2-7, with D possibly TRBD2 on 6 matching bases. This CDR3 has 15 residues. Germline loops: CDR1 SNHLY, CDR2 FYNNEI. V was pared by 1 base and J by 1 base, with 11 bases between.

The V gene is TRBV20-1, the J gene TRBJ2-1; 11 bases agree with TRBD2. This CDR3 contains 11 residues. Germline-derived CDR1 and CDR2 are DFQATT and SNEGSKA (reference sequence). CDR3 loop: CLGVAGGEQFF. The CDR3 DNA reads as TGCCTTGGGGTAGCGGGGGGGGAGCAGTTCTTC.

The chain has TRBV4-1 and TRBJ2-3; D remains ambiguous. This CDR3 is 17 amino acids long. Trimming took off 0 bases at V and 0 bases at J, with 13 bases between the two ends. The V gene's germline CDR1 is MGHRA and CDR2 YSYEKL. The CDR3 DNA reads TGCGCCAGCAGCCAAGATCCGCGAATTCCTAGCACAGATACGCAGTATTTT. It codes for CASSQDPRIPSTDTQYF.

This chain connects TRBV19 to TRBJ2-7; 7 bases fit TRBD1. Trimming took 6 bases from V and 4 from J; bases not matched to a gene: 9. This CDR3 contains 14 residues. Germline CDR1 is LNHDA and CDR2 is SQIVND (reference sequence). This chain's CDR3 is CASRTFGTAYEQYF. The DNA of the CDR3 is TGTGCCAGTAGAACCTTTGGGACAGCTTACGAGCAGTACTTC.

The genes are TRBV27 and TRBJ1-2, with D possibly being TRBD1 (5 bases). V lost 3 bases, J lost 7 bases, and 15 bases lay in between. Per germline, CDR1 MNHEY and CDR2 SMNVEV (reference sequence). The CDR3 is made up of 14 amino acids. The CDR3 region has the DNA TGTGCCAGCAGTTTTAATCAAGGGGCGCGTGGCTACACCTTC. Its translation: CASSFNQGARGYTF.

The CDR3 reads CASSYFGEGTEAFF. CDR3 DNA: TGTGCCAGCAGTTACTTTGGCGAGGGCACTGAAGCTTTCTTT. This chain links TRBV6-6 with TRBJ1-1; no clear D. V gave up 1 base and J gave up 4 bases, with 10 bases separating them. CDR3 length: 14 residues. From germline, CDR1 is MNHNY and CDR2 SVGAGI (reference sequence).

The chain combines TRBV28 with TRBJ2-1; 10 bases map to TRBD1. Per germline, CDR1 MDHEN and CDR2 SYDVKM. The CDR3 consists of 16 residues. V trimming: 5 bases; J trimming: 4 bases; junction bases outside the gene matches: 8. The CDR3 region has the DNA TGTGCCAGCAGTGGTCGACAGGGGGCGCGGTACAATGAGCAGTTCTTC. Its protein product is CASSGRQGARYNEQFF.

The chain is built from TRBV12-1 and TRBJ1-6; no DNA check was done on the table's D call, TRBD1. TRBV12-1 is deemed a pseudogene. The CDR3 extends over 15 amino acids. CDR3 coding DNA: TGTGCCAGCAATATCACGGGACAGAAAAATTCACCCCTCCACTTT. Protein product: CASNITGQKNSPLHF.

The V and J genes are TRBV5-1 and TRBJ1-6; D is uncertain. Trimming shortened V by 0 bases and J by 7 bases, and 8 bases separated the two germline ends. CDR1 SGHRS and CDR2 YFSETQ come from the germline V gene. This CDR3 has 14 residues. CDR3: CASSLERVNSPLHF. The CDR3 DNA sequence: TGCGCCAGCAGCTTGGAACGGGTGAATTCACCCCTCCACTTT.

The chain is built from TRBV2 and TRBJ1-5; D ambiguous. The CDR3 totals 16 residues. Per germline, CDR1 SNHLY and CDR2 FYNNEI. The ends were cut back, 6 bases at V and 0 bases at J, with 15 bases in the middle. CDR3 amino acids: CASSDMSTYSNQPQHF. Here the CDR3 DNA reads TGTGCCAGCAGCGACATGAGCACGTATAGCAATCAGCCCCAGCATTTT.

The chain uses TRBV5-4 and TRBJ2-1, with 13 bases aligning to TRBD2. CDR1 is SGHNT and CDR2 is YYREEE in the germline V gene (reference sequence). The CDR3 extends over 18 amino acids. Unmatched junction bases numbered 9, after V lost 4 bases and J lost 2 bases. DNA of the CDR3: TGTGCCAGCAGCCGCGGACTAGCGGGGGAGCTGGCCTACAATGAGCAGTTCTTC. Amino acids: CASSRGLAGELAYNEQFF.

The rearrangement uses TRBV4-2 and TRBJ1-4, with D possibly matching TRBD1 (6 bases). The CDR3 is made up of 15 amino acids. The germline V gene encodes CDR1 LGHNA and CDR2 YNFKEQ. V dropped 4 bases and J dropped 5 bases, with 14 bases sitting between them. This CDR3 reads CASSLVDSPNEKLFF. For the CDR3, the DNA is TGTGCCAGCAGCCTAGTGGACAGTCCCAATGAAAAACTGTTTTTT.

The genes are TRBV18 and TRBJ1-1; D is uncertain. The CDR3 is 13 amino acids. V was shortened by 3 bases and J by 1 base, with 6 bases between the two germline ends. The germline V gene has CDR1 KGHSH and CDR2 LQKENI. The CDR3 nucleotides read TGTGCCAGCTCACCGCAACAGAACACTGAAGCTTTCTTT. Its protein product is CASSPQQNTEAFF. The full variable domain, its missing parts supplied by reference TRBV18 and TRBJ1-1, is NAGVMQNPRHLVRRRGQEARLRCSPMKGHSHVYWYRQLPEEGLKFMVYLQKENIIDESGMPKERFSAEFPKEGPSILRIQQVVRGDSAAYFCASSPQQNTEAFFGQGTRLTVV.

The J gene is TRBJ1-2, the V gene TRBV15; TRBD1 is a possible D gene (5 bases). Germline CDR1 reads LNHNV; CDR2 reads YYDKDF (reference sequence). V was pared by 0 bases and J by 4 bases, with 15 bases between. The CDR3 extends over 16 amino acids. CDR3 in DNA: TGTGCCACCAGCAGAGATGGCGGGGCGGAGGGCTATGGCTACACCTTC. This gives the protein CATSRDGGAEGYGYTF. The full variable domain, in which reference TRBV15 and TRBJ1-2 provide the parts outside the CDR3, is DAMVIQNPRYQVTQFGKPVTLSCSQTLNHNVMYWYQQKSSQAPKLLFHYYDKDFNNEADTPDNFQSRRPNTSFCFLDIRSPGLGDTAMYLCATSRDGGAEGYGYTFGSGTRLTVV.

This clone came up once. This chain uses TRBV7-2 with TRBJ2-5; 7 bases are shared with TRBD2. The CDR3 is made up of 15 amino acids. Germline CDR1 reads SGHTA; CDR2 reads FQGNSA. Unmatched junction bases numbered 10, after V lost 5 bases and J lost 4 bases. This chain's CDR3 is CASSPQVGGGETQYF. The CDR3 region has the DNA TGTGCCAGCAGCCCGCAGGTTGGGGGGGGAGAGACCCAGTACTTC.

This clone showed up just a few times. V is TRBV2 and J is TRBJ2-5; 11 nucleotides align to TRBD2. The V gene's germline CDR1 is SNHLY and CDR2 FYNNEI. CDR3 length: 16 amino acids. The trim removed 5 bases at V and 4 bases at J, leaving 9 bases unmatched. The CDR3 coding sequence is TGTGCCAGCAGTACGGTCGGGCTAGCGGGAGGAGAGACCCAGTACTTC. It codes for CASSTVGLAGGETQYF.

This chain links TRBV11-1 with TRBJ2-3, with TRBD2 matching 7 bases. Germline CDR1 and CDR2: SGHAT and FQDESV (reference sequence). V shed 1 base, J shed 6 bases, and the junction held 7 bases outside the gene matches. The CDR3 totals 15 residues. The CDR3 loop reads CASSLERGGPDTQYF. The CDR3, as DNA: TGTGCCAGCAGCTTAGAACGGGGAGGGCCGGATACGCAGTATTTT.

The chain employs TRBV5-4 and TRBJ2-5; 8 positions agree with TRBD2. Germline values: CDR1 SGHNT, CDR2 YYREEE (reference sequence). With V trimmed by 5 bases and J by 5 bases, 8 bases remained unmatched. The CDR3 has 14 amino acids. CDR3 DNA sequence: TGTGCCAGCAGTCCTCGGGGGGGCAGGGAGACCCAGTACTTC. It codes for CASSPRGGRETQYF.

The chain is built from TRBV27 and TRBJ2-2, with 10 bases matching TRBD2. The junction had 10 bases not matched to a gene; V was cut back by 6 bases and J by 3 bases. This CDR3 comprises 17 residues. Per the germline V gene, CDR1 is MNHEY and CDR2 is SMNVEV (reference sequence). The CDR3 nucleotides are TGTGCCAGCAGGGTGGGGGCCACTAGCGGGGACACCGGGGAGCTGTTTTTT. It yields the protein CASRVGATSGDTGELFF.